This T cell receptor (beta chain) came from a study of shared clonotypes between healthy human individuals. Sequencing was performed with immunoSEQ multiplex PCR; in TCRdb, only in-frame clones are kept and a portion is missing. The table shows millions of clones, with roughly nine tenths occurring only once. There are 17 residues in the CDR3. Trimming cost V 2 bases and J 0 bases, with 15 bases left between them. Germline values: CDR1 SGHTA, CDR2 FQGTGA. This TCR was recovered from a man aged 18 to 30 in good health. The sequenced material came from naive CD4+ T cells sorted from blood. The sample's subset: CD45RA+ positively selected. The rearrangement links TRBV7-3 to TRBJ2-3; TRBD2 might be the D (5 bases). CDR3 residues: CASSLGRESGSTDTQYF. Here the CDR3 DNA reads TGTGCCAGCAGCTTAGGCCGCGAATCGGGAAGCACAGATACGCAGTATTTT.